The T cell receptor beta chain under discussion was sequenced for a study of somatic mutations in cytotoxic T cells in rheumatoid arthritis. Whole-study context: Selected T-cell populations stained with V beta antibodies were isolated by flow sorting to nearly 100% purity; these included V beta1+ cells subjected to TCRB sequencing.

General study results and limits: A single CD8+ clone exceeded 20% of CD8+ cells in about an eighth of the roughly 65 patients. Greater age accompanied higher CD8+ clonality in rheumatoid arthritis patients, a pattern that was absent in healthy controls.

The CDR3 extends over 15 amino acids. Trimming pared 4 bases from V and 1 base from J, leaving 11 bases between. From germline, CDR1 is MGHRA and CDR2 YSYEKL. About this clone: Its antigen is still unknown.

Data came from immunoSEQ multiplex PCR; TCRdb stores just in-frame clones and leaves some out. Of tens of thousands of clones in the sample, less than 85% are singletons; the top ten hold roughly 3.2%. Sequenced material: CD8+ T cells sorted from blood. This sequence originates from a middle-aged man in good health. The chain has TRBV4-1 and TRBJ1-3, with D unresolved. CDR3 residues: CASSPDRTSGNTIYF. The CDR3 nucleotides are TGCGCCAGCAGCCCAGATCGGACTTCTGGAAACACCATATATTTT.